This record looks at one T cell receptor (beta chain) sequence and its context. Its specificity is not known. Clones were read by immunoSEQ multiplex PCR, and TCRdb kept only the in-frame ones, dropping some. Counted here are roughly 700,000 clones, over 65% occurring once; the ten biggest clones make up around 1.6%. The CDR3 has 13 residues. Per the germline V gene, CDR1 is SQVTM and CDR2 is ANQGSEA. This specimen comes from a study of shared clonotypes between healthy human individuals. Regarding the study as a whole: Represented diversity, genetic and exposure-history alike, was limited by few donors. Of the naive CD4 clonotypes, roughly 5% were shared across several donors. Measured sharing among donors was expected to vary with sequencing depth. Naive subsets generally had larger estimated richness than memory subsets.

The chain recombines TRBV29-1 with TRBJ2-2; D gene unclear. Sequencing used memory CD4+ T cells sorted from blood. The sample's subset: CD45RA-negative fraction. This TCR came from a woman in her twenties or thirties in good health. This chain's CDR3 is CTEDIMDTGELFF. The CDR3 DNA reads as TGCACCGAGGATATTATGGACACCGGGGAGCTGTTTTTT.